This entry concerns a single TCR beta chain. What it recognizes is unknown. TCRdb called the RACE reads again in MiXCR, with one record for every CDR3 protein. This sample has about 120,000 distinct CDR3 sequences, with less than 15% found just once. This specimen belongs to a study of human T cells and chemical hapten exposure. Study at large: Patch testing placed 0.01% DPC on the upper back, with readings at 6 days. Alopecia areata, totalis or universalis affected patients who were mostly female.

The germline V gene has CDR1 LGHNA and CDR2 YSLEER. The V end was cut by 1 base, the J end by 9 bases, with 9 bases between. The CDR3 spans 13 residues. Time point specified: pre-sensitization, week 0. The treatment denotes: therapeutic diphenylcyclopropenone sensitization with weekly scalp DPC. Regarding the study as a whole: Counts of expanded TCRs (at PT1) showed a positive correlation with patch test score. Each of the donors had alopecia, so their immune responses may not resemble those of healthy people.

V is TRBV4-3 and J is TRBJ2-2; D not certain. The source was whole blood, collected in connection with sensitization to the hapten diphenylcyclopropenone (DPC). The sequence derives from a woman younger than 35 with alopecia areata. Some clones in this sample may be carry-over from other donors' samples. DNA for the CDR3: TGCGCCAGCAGCCAAGTTCAGTCCCGGGAGCTGTTTTTT. It yields the protein CASSQVQSRELFF.